Shown below are 20 T cell receptor beta chains from a single sample sequenced in a study of patients and donors after allogeneic stem cell transplantation (dated by TCRdb to 2019 to 2021). The library came from RT-PCR. For sequencing, a NextSeq 550 was employed. Using fastp trimming at Q25 and MiXCR clonotype assembly, TCRdb reanalyzed the public sequencing data and kept in-frame beta chains. Entries are consolidated by CDR3 protein sequence, retaining the most common genes and DNA. The sample profile shows 70,000 to 85,000 distinct CDR3 sequences; 26% of them were found once. Less than 30% of the sample is in the top ten clones. The specimen was blood, either unsorted or a sorted T cell fraction (not recorded which). The receptors originated from a human donor who was either an allogeneic HSCT recipient or a stem cell or donor lymphocyte infusion donor (not recorded which). It is not recorded whose cells these are; they may come from a transplant donor.

This clonotype was seen a few times. V usage is TRBV12-3 or TRBV12-4 and J usage is TRBJ2-7; TRBD2 agrees at 8 bases. The CDR3 consists of 15 residues. Trimming cost V 8 bases and J 1 base; bases outside gene matches: 10. The CDR3 spells CASGLKREYSYEQYF. In nucleotides, the CDR3 is TGTGCCAGCGGGTTAAAGCGGGAGTATTCCTACGAGCAGTACTTC.

The chain uses TRBV5-1 and TRBJ1-1; D is uncertain. Trimming pared 0 bases from V and 10 bases from J, leaving 7 bases between. Germline V lookup: CDR1 SGHRS, CDR2 YFSETQ. The CDR3 covers 11 residues. This chain's CDR3 is CASSLGNGAFF. In DNA form, the CDR3 reads TGCGCCAGCAGCTTGGGAAATGGAGCTTTCTTT.

The chain links TRBV7-2 to TRBJ1-1; no firm D call. The CDR3 runs 13 residues. Between the trimmed V and J ends, which lost 4 bases and 4 bases, there was a span of 10 bases. The germline V gene encodes CDR1 SGHTA and CDR2 FQGNSA. CDR3 loop: CASSWLVGTEAFF. CDR3 in DNA: TGTGCCAGCAGCTGGTTAGTGGGCACTGAAGCTTTCTTT. The entire variable domain, with the rest obtained from reference TRBV7-2 and TRBJ1-1, is as follows: GAGVSQSPSNKVTEKGKDVELRCDPISGHTALYWYRQSLGQGLEFLIYFQGNSAPDKSGLPSDRFSAERTGGSVSTLTIQRTQQEDSAVYLCASSWLVGTEAFFGQGTRLTVV.

As DNA, the CDR3 is TGTGCCAGCAGTCGATTAGGAGGGGACAGGAAAGAGACCCAGTACTTC. Protein sequence: CASSRLGGDRKETQYF. This rearrangement joins TRBV12-3 or TRBV12-4 to TRBJ2-5, with TRBD1 identical over 8 bases. V was pared by 5 bases and J by 3 bases, with 11 bases of the junction left unmatched. The CDR3 has 16 residues.

This clonotype was found many times. The chain recombines TRBV29-1 with TRBJ1-5; TRBD1 matches at 9 bases. The CDR3 has 15 amino acids. The junction had 9 bases not matched to a gene; V was cut back by 6 bases and J by 3 bases. Germline lookup yields CDR1 SQVTM and CDR2 ANQGSEA. CDR3 loop: CSVAKDRGDNQPQHF. In nucleotides, the CDR3 is TGCAGCGTCGCCAAGGACAGGGGAGACAATCAGCCCCAGCATTTT.

The chain employs TRBV21-1 and TRBJ1-1; TRBD1 was called by the table and not checked on the DNA. TRBV21-1 represents a pseudogene. This CDR3 is built from 12 residues. CDR3 coding DNA: TGTGCCAGCATCGACAGGGGGACTGAAGCTTTCTTT. This sequence encodes CASIDRGTEAFF.

In this sample, this clonotype turned up a few times. The chain joins TRBV6-1 to TRBJ2-7; the D gene is possibly TRBD1 (5 bases). There are 14 residues in the CDR3. V was trimmed by 7 bases and J by 2 bases, leaving 15 bases between them. Germline loops: CDR1 MNHNS, CDR2 SASEGT. CDR3 sequence (DNA): TGTGCCAGCATGTCAACAGGACCACCCTACGAGCAGTACTTC. Translating gives CASMSTGPPYEQYF.

There are a few counts of this clonotype. The chain employs TRBV20-1 and TRBJ2-1, with 10 bases aligning to TRBD2. CDR3 length: 14 residues. V was clipped by 6 bases and J by 6 bases; unmatched bases: 8. CDR1 DFQATT and CDR2 SNEGSKA come from the germline V gene (reference sequence). The CDR3 spells CSAPSGRAPNEQFF. The CDR3 DNA reads as TGCAGTGCCCCAAGCGGGAGGGCCCCCAATGAGCAGTTCTTC.

There are a few counts of this clonotype. The CDR3 DNA follows: TGTGCCAGCAGCCCCGAACTAGCGGGGGGGCCGTTTAGCACCGGGGAGCTGTTTTTT. Translating it yields CASSPELAGGPFSTGELFF. The chain employs TRBV13 and TRBJ2-2; the match to TRBD2 covers 13 bases. In germline, CDR1 is PRHDT, CDR2 FYEKMQ (reference sequence). The CDR3 covers 19 residues. V shed 5 bases and J 4 bases; nucleotides not matched to a gene: 13.

The chain recombines TRBV4-1 with TRBJ1-1, with 7 bases lining up with TRBD1. The germline CDR1 and CDR2 sequences are MGHRA and YSYEKL. CDR3 length equals 15 residues. The V and J ends lost 0 bases and 0 bases, in that order; junction bases with no gene match: 1. CDR3 nucleotides: TGCGCCAGCAGCCAAGAAGGGGGCCTGAACACTGAAGCTTTCTTT. The encoded protein is CASSQEGGLNTEAFF.

This rearrangement joins TRBV5-1 to TRBJ1-5, with unresolved D. This CDR3 has 13 amino acids. V was clipped by 4 bases and J by 6 bases, with 11 bases between them. The germline gives CDR1 SGHRS, CDR2 YFSETQ. In nucleotides, the CDR3 is TGCGCCAGCAGCGCCACACGCGGTCAGCCCCAGCATTTT. This gives the protein CASSATRGQPQHF. The complete variable domain, with remaining parts taken from reference TRBV5-1 and TRBJ1-5, reads KAGVTQTPRYLIKTRGQQVTLSCSPISGHRSVSWYQQTPGQGLQFLFEYFSETQRNKGNFPGRFSGRQFSNSRSEMNVSTLELGDSALYLCASSATRGQPQHFGDGTRLSIL.

The sample holds a few counts of this clonotype. The CDR3 DNA follows: TGTGCCAGCAGCTGGACAGACTCTGAGCAGTTCTTC. It codes for CASSWTDSEQFF. This chain connects TRBV28 to TRBJ2-1, with D possibly being TRBD1 (6 bases). Germline CDR1 is MDHEN and CDR2 is SYDVKM. The CDR3 has 12 residues. The V end lost 6 bases, the J end lost 9 bases, and 12 bases lay between the germline ends. Based on the CDR3 plus reference TRBV28 and TRBJ2-1, the full variable domain is DVKVTQSSRYLVKRTGEKVFLECVQDMDHENMFWYRQDPGLGLRLIYFSYDVKMKEKGDIPEGYSVSREKKERFSLILESASTNQTSMYLCASSWTDSEQFFGPGTRLTVL.

This clonotype has just a few counts. The rearrangement joins TRBV5-1 to TRBJ2-2; a weak D match, TRBD1 (5 bases). CDR1 and CDR2 from the germline V gene are SGHRS and YFSETQ. V lost 2 bases and J lost 4, with 9 bases in between. This CDR3 spans 14 amino acids. The CDR3 sequence is CASSFLQGTGELFF. The DNA for the CDR3 is TGCGCCAGCAGCTTCTTGCAGGGCACCGGGGAGCTGTTTTTT.

This clonotype has more than one count but fewer than ten. The chain carries TRBV4-2 and TRBJ2-4; 9 positions agree with TRBD2. V shed 0 bases and J 5 bases; nucleotides not matched to a gene: 8. The CDR3 consists of 17 residues. Germline loops: CDR1 LGHNA, CDR2 YNFKEQ. The CDR3, as DNA: TGTGCCAGCAGCCAAGATGGGGCTAGCGGGGCGGAAAACATTCAGTACTTC. It translates to CASSQDGASGAENIQYF.

The table lists this clonotype with a few counts. V gene TRBV19 combines with J gene TRBJ1-4; D remains unclear. The CDR3 sequence is 15 residues long. Trimming removed 4 bases at V and 5 bases at J, with 14 bases between. In germline, CDR1 is LNHDA, CDR2 SQIVND (reference sequence). CDR3 sequence (DNA): TGTGCCAGTAGTACCACCGGGAACGGGAATGAAAAACTGTTTTTT. It specifies CASSTTGNGNEKLFF.

J is TRBJ1-1 and V is TRBV5-1; 7 nucleotides agree with TRBD1. The germline gives CDR1 SGHRS, CDR2 YFSETQ. This CDR3 region has 15 residues. V was pared by 2 bases and J by 1 base, with 5 bases of the junction left unmatched. CDR3 DNA: TGCGCCAGCAGCTTACAGGGGAGGGGGAACACTGAAGCTTTCTTT. Its translation is CASSLQGRGNTEAFF.

This chain links TRBV7-9 with TRBJ1-6; a possible D gene is TRBD1 (5 bases). The CDR3 extends over 14 amino acids. Germline CDR1 is SEHNR and CDR2 is FQNEAQ (reference sequence). Trimming shortened V by 1 base and J by 8 bases, and 9 bases separated the two germline ends. DNA of the CDR3: TGTGCCAGCAGCTTAGAGGTGACAGATTCACCCCTCCACTTT. Translated, it gives CASSLEVTDSPLHF.

V and J are TRBV9 and TRBJ1-2; D might be TRBD1 (6 bases). The CDR3 length is 15 residues. Germline values: CDR1 SGDLS, CDR2 YYNGEE. V gave up 3 bases and J gave up 3 bases, with 15 bases separating them. The CDR3 DNA reads as TGTGCCAGCAGCGCGAACAGGGTATTCGACTATGGCTACACCTTC. Protein: CASSANRVFDYGYTF.

This clonotype was seen more than once but under ten times. The chain uses TRBV7-3 and TRBJ1-2, with D hard to call. From germline, CDR1 is SGHTA and CDR2 FQGTGA. Trimming took 1 base from V and 3 from J, leaving 9 bases between them. CDR3 length equals 14 residues. The CDR3 nucleotides are TGTGCCAGCAGCTTAAACGGCCTGGACTATGGCTACACCTTC. It encodes CASSLNGLDYGYTF.

This chain uses TRBV20-1 with TRBJ1-4, with D tentatively TRBD1 (6 bases). V lost 5 bases and J 13 bases, leaving 20 bases between the germline ends. The CDR3 is made up of 13 amino acids. The germline gives CDR1 DFQATT, CDR2 SNEGSKA (reference sequence). CDR3 nucleotide sequence: TGCAGTGCTCAGGACAGCGTTTATCACGTACTGTTTTTT. Its protein is CSAQDSVYHVLFF.